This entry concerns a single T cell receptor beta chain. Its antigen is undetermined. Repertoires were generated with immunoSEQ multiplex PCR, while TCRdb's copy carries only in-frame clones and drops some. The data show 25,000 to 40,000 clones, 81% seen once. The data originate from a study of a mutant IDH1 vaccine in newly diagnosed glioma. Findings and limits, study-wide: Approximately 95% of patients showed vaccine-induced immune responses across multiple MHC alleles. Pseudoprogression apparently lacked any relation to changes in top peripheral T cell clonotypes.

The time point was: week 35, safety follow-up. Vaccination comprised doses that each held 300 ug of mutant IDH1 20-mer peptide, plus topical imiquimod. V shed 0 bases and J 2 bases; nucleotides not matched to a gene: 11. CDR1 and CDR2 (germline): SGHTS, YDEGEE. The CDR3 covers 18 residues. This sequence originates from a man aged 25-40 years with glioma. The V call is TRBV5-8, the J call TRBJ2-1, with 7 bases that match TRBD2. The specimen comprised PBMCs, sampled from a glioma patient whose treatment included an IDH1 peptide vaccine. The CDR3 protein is CASSLGLAETGTYNEQFF. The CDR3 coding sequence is TGTGCCAGCAGCTTGGGGCTAGCGGAGACCGGGACCTACAATGAGCAGTTCTTC.